The rows below give T cell receptor beta chains drawn from one sample of a study of T cell repertoires in cytomegalovirus infection. MiXCR, applied by TCRdb to the reads, yields one record per CDR3 protein. Among under 600,000 distinct CDR3 sequences listed, more than 15% were seen once. Specimen: CD8+ T cells from PBMCs. These receptor sequences come from a human donor in good health (CMV status not recorded). Some clones in this sample may be carry-over from other donors' samples. CDR3s leave out the opening cysteine and the closing phenylalanine or tryptophan. Each record gives: CDR3 length, V gene, CDR3 protein.

length: 16
V: TRBV25-1
CDR3: ASSGSGGDRFSRQPQH

length: 12
V: TRBV11-2
CDR3: ASSLTGGSDTQY

length: 12
V: TRBV20-1
CDR3: SARGQGELYEQY

length: 12
V: TRBV14
CDR3: ASSPKHKSNEQF

length: 12
V: TRBV25-1
CDR3: ASSDRGNNGELF

length: 12
V: TRBV20-1
CDR3: SASQLSGRNEQF

length: 14
V: TRBV4-1
CDR3: ASSLYGLAGYNEQF

length: 14
V: TRBV7-2
CDR3: ASSSSTGSGANVLT

length: 13
V: TRBV11-1
CDR3: ASSLDYLGGTEAF

length: 13
V: TRBV27
CDR3: ASSSTGVEGNEQF

length: 15
V: TRBV10-3
CDR3: AISEPMQGASIYGYT

length: 14
V: TRBV6-2/TRBV6-3
CDR3: ASSYSLGAAPYEQY

length: 10
V: TRBV7-2
CDR3: ASSSPFYGYT

length: 14
V: TRBV12-3/TRBV12-4
CDR3: ASSQPGLESYNEQF

length: 16
V: TRBV12-3/TRBV12-4
CDR3: ASTFTFPGSTPFNEQF

length: 13
V: TRBV27
CDR3: ASSLSGSGANVLT

length: 17
V: TRBV7-9
CDR3: ASSSSGLAGMESYNEQF

length: 15
V: TRBV28
CDR3: ASSLGLRRLSTDTQY

length: 13
V: TRBV19
CDR3: ASSPGSGLDTEAF

length: 12
V: TRBV19
CDR3: ASRLAGAYNEQF

length: 12
V: TRBV5-4
CDR3: ASSSGTPHVEQY

length: 13
V: TRBV4-2
CDR3: ASSQPDRVNAEAF

length: 8
V: TRBV7-9
CDR3: ASSGVDYT

length: 15
V: TRBV12-3/TRBV12-4
CDR3: ASTLRGLAANTGELF

length: 11
V: TRBV10-3
CDR3: AISEFLAREQY

length: 13
V: TRBV19
CDR3: ASSLTRGTNTEAF

length: 13
V: TRBV7-9
CDR3: ASSPTTGTNYGYT

length: 12
V: TRBV12-3/TRBV12-4
CDR3: ASRPAGAYNEQF

length: 13
V: TRBV3-1
CDR3: ASSQDISGGDTQY

length: 10
V: TRBV6-1
CDR3: ASWAGRHEQF

length: 13
V: TRBV20-1
CDR3: SARAFTGGWYEQY

length: 12
V: TRBV12-3/TRBV12-4
CDR3: ASSRRDRHYGYT

length: 11
V: TRBV5-4
CDR3: ASSLQGTGPQH

length: 13
V: TRBV7-8
CDR3: ASSQPGGEVEKLF

length: 16
V: TRBV19
CDR3: ASRWLAGGPGLTGELF

length: 12
V: TRBV4-1
CDR3: ASSQRNMNTEAF

length: 12
V: TRBV7-3
CDR3: ASSLKGPTDTQY

length: 15
V: TRBV12-3/TRBV12-4
CDR3: ASSLGFLEREYNEQF

length: 12
V: TRBV11-2
CDR3: ASTRPKGGHEQY

length: 13
V: TRBV9
CDR3: ASSAPSRGGETQY

length: 11
V: TRBV7-3
CDR3: ASSSQQGDTQY

length: 14
V: TRBV7-9
CDR3: ASSLGGSSTIYGYT

length: 13
V: TRBV7-9
CDR3: ASSSGDRGKTEAF

length: 15
V: TRBV10-3
CDR3: AISDPGRDSGANVLT

length: 12
V: TRBV28
CDR3: ASRMGQESYEQY

length: 14
V: TRBV28
CDR3: ASSSPGRESSNEQY

length: 11
V: TRBV10-2
CDR3: ASSESLAGELF

length: 13
V: TRBV7-8
CDR3: ASSLESSGSRPQH